These T cell receptor beta chains were read from a single sample in a study of cytomegalovirus exposure and HLA in healthy donors. TCRdb's table, derived via immunoSEQ multiplex PCR, lists solely in-frame clones and lacks some. The table includes about 140,000 clones, over 75% detected once. The sequencing sample was made of PBMCs. The receptors derive from a female donor in good health and CMV-seronegative. CDR3s include the opening cysteine and the closing phenylalanine or tryptophan. The D gene is left open where the match is weak. Rows give clone size only sometimes, using once, few, many, or a class for an expanded clone.

v_call	d_call	clone_size	j_call	cdr3_nt	cdr3_aa
TRBV7-6	TRBD1	-	TRBJ2-2	TGTGCCAGCAGTTACGACAGGGTGGACACCGGGGAGCTGTTTTTT	CASSYDRVDTGELFF
TRBV27	TRBD2	-	TRBJ2-3	TGTGCCAGCAGTTTAAAGGCTAGCGGCCCAGATACGCAGTATTTT	CASSLKASGPDTQYF
TRBV5-4	TRBD1	once	TRBJ2-1	TGTGCCAGCAGCATAGGGGGCAGGGGTTACAATGAGCAGTTCTTC	CASSIGGRGYNEQFF
TRBV28	TRBD1	-	TRBJ1-5	TGTGCCAGCAGTCCCCGAGGGGGCTGGAATCAGCCCCAGCATTTT	CASSPRGGWNQPQHF
TRBV7-9	-	-	TRBJ2-5	TGTGCCAGCAGCTTTAGGGGGATCCAAGAGACCCAGTACTTC	CASSFRGIQETQYF
TRBV4-2	-	-	TRBJ2-2	TGTGCCAGCAGTCCCGGGACTCCGAACACCGGGGAGCTGTTTTTT	CASSPGTPNTGELFF
TRBV6-5	-	-	TRBJ2-6	TGTGCCAGCAGTTACATCCGGGCTGGGGCCAACGTCCTGACTTTC	CASSYIRAGANVLTF
TRBV5-1	TRBD2	few	TRBJ2-1	TGCGCCAGCAGCTTGCCCGTAGGAGCGGGAGGTCGAAATGAGCAGTTCTTC	CASSLPVGAGGRNEQFF
TRBV9	-	-	TRBJ1-4	TGTGCCAGCAGCGGAGGGACAACTAATGAAAAACTGTTTTTT	CASSGGTTNEKLFF
TRBV28	TRBD1	-	TRBJ2-1	TGTGCCAGCAGTCCCCCAGGACAGGCATACAATGAGCAGTTCTTC	CASSPPGQAYNEQFF
TRBV28	TRBD2	-	TRBJ2-7	TGTGCCAGCAGTCCAATCATTGGCGGGTCGGGGGGCTACGAGCAGTACTTC	CASSPIIGGSGGYEQYF
TRBV4-2	-	-	TRBJ2-3	TGTGCCAGCAGCCAAGTTCGGGCAGATACGCAGTATTTT	CASSQVRADTQYF
TRBV9	-	-	TRBJ1-1	TGTGCCAGCAGCGTATTCCCAGGGGACACTGAAGCTTTCTTT	CASSVFPGDTEAFF
TRBV5-1	-	few	TRBJ1-3	TGCGCCAGCAGCCTCCGAGGAGGGCTCAGCTCTGGAAACACCATATATTTT	CASSLRGGLSSGNTIYF
TRBV12-5	TRBD1	-	TRBJ1-2	TGTGCTAGTGGCTATACGGACAGGCAAGGCTACACCTTC	CASGYTDRQGYTF
TRBV4-1	-	-	TRBJ1-2	TGCGCCAGCAGCCAAGATATAGAAGAGCTAGGCTACACCTTC	CASSQDIEELGYTF
TRBV19	-	few	TRBJ2-7	TGTGCCAGTAGTCAAGGGCAGGGCTACGAGCAGTACTTC	CASSQGQGYEQYF
TRBV27	TRBD1	-	TRBJ1-1	TGTGCCAGCAGTCCACGACAGGGCGTTACGACTGAAGCTTTCTTT	CASSPRQGVTTEAFF
TRBV7-8	TRBD2	-	TRBJ2-5	TGTGCCAGCAGCTTAGATGGGACTAGCCTTGCCCAAGAGACCCAGTACTTC	CASSLDGTSLAQETQYF
TRBV29-1	-	-	TRBJ2-7	TGCAGCGTTGAAGACAGGGCCGAAGGCTACGAGCAGTACTTC	CSVEDRAEGYEQYF
TRBV28	TRBD1	once	TRBJ1-1	TGTGCCAGCAGTGGGACAGCGAACACTGAAGCTTTCTTT	CASSGTANTEAFF
TRBV7-9	-	-	TRBJ1-4	TGTTCCAGCACCTTGGGGGAGGGCGCGTGGGAAAAACTGTTTTTT	CSSTLGEGAWEKLFF
TRBV28	TRBD1	-	TRBJ1-5	TGTGCCAGCAGTTCATACAGGGGGAGAAACGATCAGCCCCAGCATTTT	CASSSYRGRNDQPQHF
TRBV27	-	-	TRBJ1-1	TGTGCCAGCACACTGGGGGGGATGAACACTGAAGCTTTCTTT	CASTLGGMNTEAFF
TRBV2	TRBD1	-	TRBJ2-7	TGTGCCAGCAGTGAAGCAGGGACAGGGGACGAGCAGTACTTC	CASSEAGTGDEQYF
TRBV19	TRBD1	-	TRBJ1-1	TGTGCCAGTAGTCGAACAGGGGGTATGAACACTGAAGCTTTCTTT	CASSRTGGMNTEAFF
TRBV19	TRBD2	-	TRBJ2-7	TGTGCCAGTACTACAAAAGTTGGGACTAGCGTGCGCGAGCAGTACTTC	CASTTKVGTSVREQYF
TRBV15	TRBD2	-	TRBJ2-1	TGTGCCACCAGGATGACTAGCGGAGGCTCCTACAATGAGCAGTTCTTC	CATRMTSGGSYNEQFF
TRBV6-1	-	-	TRBJ1-5	TGTGCCAGCAGTGAACCCCATAATCAGCCCCAGCATTTT	CASSEPHNQPQHF
TRBV11-2	-	-	TRBJ2-5	TGTGCCAGCAGCTTAGGGACTGCGGAGACCCAGTACTTC	CASSLGTAETQYF
TRBV7-2	-	-	TRBJ2-7	TGTGCCAGCAGCCGGGACACATACGAGCAGTACTTC	CASSRDTYEQYF
TRBV5-1	-	-	TRBJ2-7	TGCGCCAGCAGCTTGGCCCTTTTCAAACAGGGCGATTACGAGCAGTACTTC	CASSLALFKQGDYEQYF
TRBV7-6	TRBD2	once	TRBJ2-2	TGTGCCAGCAGCCCACGGGGGGGACTGAACACCGGGGAGCTGTTTTTT	CASSPRGGLNTGELFF
TRBV4-1	TRBD2	-	TRBJ2-3	TGCGCCAGCAGCCAAGATCCCACTAGCGGCTCAGGTGATACGCAGTATTTT	CASSQDPTSGSGDTQYF
TRBV19	-	-	TRBJ1-1	TGTGCCAGTAGTAAAATGACATCCGGGGGGAATATGAACACTGAAGCTTTCTTT	CASSKMTSGGNMNTEAFF
TRBV10-1	-	-	TRBJ2-3	TGCGCCAGCAGTGAGACAAACACAGATACGCAGTATTTT	CASSETNTDTQYF
TRBV5-6	TRBD1	few	TRBJ1-1	TGTGCCAGCAGCTTCCGGGACAGGGGTGAAGCTTTCTTT	CASSFRDRGEAFF
TRBV5-6	-	-	TRBJ2-7	TGTGCCAGCAGCTGGAAATTGGAAGCCGGGGACGAGCAGTACTTC	CASSWKLEAGDEQYF
TRBV27	-	-	TRBJ2-4	TGTGCCAGCCTACCTACCGGGGAGTGGGCCAAAAACATTCAGTACTTC	CASLPTGEWAKNIQYF
TRBV5-4	TRBD2	-	TRBJ2-7	TGTGCCAGCAGCTCACGTAGCGGGAGGGCCACCGAGCAGTACTTC	CASSSRSGRATEQYF
TRBV2	-	-	TRBJ2-7	TGTGCCAGCAGTGTCCGGAGGGTTTGGGACGAGCAGTACTTC	CASSVRRVWDEQYF
TRBV2	-	-	TRBJ2-3	TGTGCCAGCAGTTTCAGGGATAGCACAGATACGCAGTATTTT	CASSFRDSTDTQYF
TRBV25-1	-	-	TRBJ1-1	TGTGCCAGCACCGGACAAGGTGAAGCTTTCTTT	CASTGQGEAFF
TRBV10-3	-	-	TRBJ1-3	TGTGCCATCGGCAGTGGAAACACCATATATTTT	CAIGSGNTIYF
TRBV11-3	TRBD1	-	TRBJ1-2	TGTGCCAGCAGCTTAGATATCCCTACAGGGGGCTATGGCTACACCTTC	CASSLDIPTGGYGYTF